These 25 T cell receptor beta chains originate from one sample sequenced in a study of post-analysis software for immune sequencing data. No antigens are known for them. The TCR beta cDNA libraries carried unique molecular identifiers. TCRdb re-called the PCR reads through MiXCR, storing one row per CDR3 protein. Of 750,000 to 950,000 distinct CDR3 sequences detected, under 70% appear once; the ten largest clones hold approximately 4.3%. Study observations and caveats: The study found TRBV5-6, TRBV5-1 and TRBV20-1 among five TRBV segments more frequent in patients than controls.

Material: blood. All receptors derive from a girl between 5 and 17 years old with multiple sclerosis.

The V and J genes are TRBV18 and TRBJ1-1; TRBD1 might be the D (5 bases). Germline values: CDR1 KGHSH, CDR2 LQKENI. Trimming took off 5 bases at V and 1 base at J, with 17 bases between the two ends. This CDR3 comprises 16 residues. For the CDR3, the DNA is TGTGCCAGCTCATCGACTCGACTCAGGGCGAACACTGAAGCTTTCTTT. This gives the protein CASSSTRLRANTEAFF.

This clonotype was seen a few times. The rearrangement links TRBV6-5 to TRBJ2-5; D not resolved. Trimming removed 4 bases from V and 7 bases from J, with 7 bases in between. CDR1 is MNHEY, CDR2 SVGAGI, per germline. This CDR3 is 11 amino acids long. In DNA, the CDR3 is TGTGCCAGCAGTTCATCGGCGACCCAGTACTTC. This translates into CASSSSATQYF.

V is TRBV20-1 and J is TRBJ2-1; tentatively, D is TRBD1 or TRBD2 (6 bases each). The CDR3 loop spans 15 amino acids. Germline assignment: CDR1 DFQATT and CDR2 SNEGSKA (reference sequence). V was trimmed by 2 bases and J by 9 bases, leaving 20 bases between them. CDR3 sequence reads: CSARPPEGGGGEQFF. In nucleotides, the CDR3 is TGCAGTGCTAGACCTCCAGAGGGAGGAGGGGGTGAGCAGTTCTTC.

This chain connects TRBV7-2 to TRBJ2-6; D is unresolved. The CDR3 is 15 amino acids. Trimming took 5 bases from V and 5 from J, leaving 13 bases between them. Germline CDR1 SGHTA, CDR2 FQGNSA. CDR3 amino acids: CASSDVRNWANVLTF. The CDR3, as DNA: TGTGCCAGCAGCGACGTTAGGAACTGGGCCAACGTCCTGACTTTC.

The chain's CDR3 is CSIWTENTDTQYF. CDR3 nucleotide sequence: TGCAGCATCTGGACAGAGAACACAGATACGCAGTATTTT. The chain employs TRBV20-1 and TRBJ2-3; maybe TRBD1 (6 bases). CDR3 length equals 13 residues. Per germline, CDR1 DFQATT and CDR2 SNEGSKA (reference sequence).

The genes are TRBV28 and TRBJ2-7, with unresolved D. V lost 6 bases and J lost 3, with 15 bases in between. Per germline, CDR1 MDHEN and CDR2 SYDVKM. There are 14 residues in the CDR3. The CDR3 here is CASSPLPEIYEQYF. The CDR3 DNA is TGTGCCAGCAGCCCTTTGCCAGAAATCTACGAGCAGTACTTC.

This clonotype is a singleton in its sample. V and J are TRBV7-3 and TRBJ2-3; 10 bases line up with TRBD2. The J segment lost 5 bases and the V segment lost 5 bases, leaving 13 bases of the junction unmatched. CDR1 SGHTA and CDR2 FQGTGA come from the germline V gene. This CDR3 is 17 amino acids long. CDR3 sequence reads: CASSLSAGTSVRDTQYF. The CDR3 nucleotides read TGTGCCAGCAGCCTATCGGCGGGGACTAGCGTCAGAGATACGCAGTATTTT. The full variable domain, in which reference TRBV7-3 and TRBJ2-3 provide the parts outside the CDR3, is GAGVSQTPSNKVTEKGKYVELRCDPISGHTALYWYRQSLGQGPEFLIYFQGTGAADDSGLPNDRFFAVRPEGSVSTLKIQRTERGDSAVYLCASSLSAGTSVRDTQYFGPGTRLTVL.

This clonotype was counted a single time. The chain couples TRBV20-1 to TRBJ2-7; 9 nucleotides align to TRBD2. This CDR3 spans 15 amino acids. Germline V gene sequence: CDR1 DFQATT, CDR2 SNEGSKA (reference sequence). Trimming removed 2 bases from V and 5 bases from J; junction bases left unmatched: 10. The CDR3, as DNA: TGCAGTGCTAGACCCTTATCGCGGGAGGGCGACGAGCAGTACTTC. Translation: CSARPLSREGDEQYF.

CDR3 protein: CASSEFGAPVNTQYF. CDR3 bases: TGTGCCAGCAGTGAATTCGGTGCTCCCGTAAATACGCAGTATTTT. The chain links TRBV25-1 to TRBJ2-3; D is undetermined. The germline V gene encodes CDR1 MGHDK and CDR2 SYGVNS. Trimming removed 1 base from V and 7 bases from J, with 15 bases in between. The CDR3 sequence is 15 residues long. Full variable domain (outside the CDR3, taken from reference TRBV25-1 and TRBJ2-3): EADIYQTPRYLVIGTGKKITLECSQTMGHDKMYWYQQDPGMELHLIHYSYGVNSTEKGDLSSESTVSRIRTEHFPLTLESARPSHTSQYLCASSEFGAPVNTQYFGPGTRLTVL.

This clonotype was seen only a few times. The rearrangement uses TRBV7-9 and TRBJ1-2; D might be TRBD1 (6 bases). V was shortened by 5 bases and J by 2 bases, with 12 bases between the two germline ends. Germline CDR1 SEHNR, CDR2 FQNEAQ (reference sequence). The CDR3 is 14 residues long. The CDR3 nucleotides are TGTGCCAGCAGCCCGGGACAAAAGAACTATGGCTACACCTTC. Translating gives CASSPGQKNYGYTF.

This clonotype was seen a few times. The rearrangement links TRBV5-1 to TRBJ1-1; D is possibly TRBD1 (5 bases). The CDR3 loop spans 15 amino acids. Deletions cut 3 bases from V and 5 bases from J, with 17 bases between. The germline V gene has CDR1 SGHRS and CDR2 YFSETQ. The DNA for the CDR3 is TGCGCCAGCAGCTCACTTGGGCCGGGGGGGACTGAAGCTTTCTTT. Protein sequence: CASSSLGPGGTEAFF.

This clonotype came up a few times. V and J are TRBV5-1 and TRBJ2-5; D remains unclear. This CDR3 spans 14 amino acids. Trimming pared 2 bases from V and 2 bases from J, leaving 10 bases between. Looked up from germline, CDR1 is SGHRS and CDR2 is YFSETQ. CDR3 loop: CASSLWLAQETQYF. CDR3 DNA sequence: TGCGCCAGCAGCTTATGGCTTGCACAAGAGACCCAGTACTTC.

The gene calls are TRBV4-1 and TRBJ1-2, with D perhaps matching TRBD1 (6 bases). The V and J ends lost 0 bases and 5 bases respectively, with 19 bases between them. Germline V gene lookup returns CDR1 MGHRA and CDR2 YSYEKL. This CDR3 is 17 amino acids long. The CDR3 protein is CASSQDEGRRGGYGYTF. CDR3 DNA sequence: TGCGCCAGCAGCCAAGATGAGGGACGCAGGGGTGGATATGGCTACACCTTC.

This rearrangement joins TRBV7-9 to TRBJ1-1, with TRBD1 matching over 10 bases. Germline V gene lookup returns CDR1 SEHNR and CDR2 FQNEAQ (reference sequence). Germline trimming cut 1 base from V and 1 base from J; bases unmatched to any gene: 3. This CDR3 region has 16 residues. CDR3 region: CASSLGDRGPNTEAFF. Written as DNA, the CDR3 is TGTGCCAGCAGCTTAGGGGACAGGGGCCCGAACACTGAAGCTTTCTTT.

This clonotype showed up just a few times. The CDR3 coding sequence is TGTGCCAGCAGTTCCGACAGGGGCCCCGTCTACGAGCAGTACTTC. Translating it yields CASSSDRGPVYEQYF. The chain uses TRBV12-3 or TRBV12-4 and TRBJ2-7; 8 bases match TRBD1. CDR3 size: 15 residues. V gave up 4 bases and J gave up 3 bases; unmatched junction bases: 8.

CDR3 region: CASSSEHLPGLPSGTQYF. CDR3 DNA sequence: TGTGCCAGCAGCTCCGAACATCTACCGGGACTGCCTTCCGGGACCCAGTACTTC. The rearrangement links TRBV7-2 to TRBJ2-5; possibly TRBD2 for D (6 bases). The CDR3 is 18 residues long. Germline CDR1 and CDR2: SGHTA and FQGNSA. V was clipped by 4 bases and J by 7 bases, with 28 bases between them.

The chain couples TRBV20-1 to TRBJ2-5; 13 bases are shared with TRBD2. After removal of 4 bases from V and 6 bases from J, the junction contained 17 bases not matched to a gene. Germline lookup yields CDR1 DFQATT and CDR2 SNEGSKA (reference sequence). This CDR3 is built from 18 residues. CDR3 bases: TGCAGTGCTACCAGACCGGGACTAGCGGGGACGACCCTAAAGACCCAGTACTTC. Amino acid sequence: CSATRPGLAGTTLKTQYF.

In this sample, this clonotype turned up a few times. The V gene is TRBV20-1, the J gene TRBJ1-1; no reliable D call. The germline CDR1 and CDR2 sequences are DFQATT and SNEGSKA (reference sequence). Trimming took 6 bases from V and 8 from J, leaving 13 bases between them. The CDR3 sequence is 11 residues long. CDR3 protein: CSAEWGYEAFF. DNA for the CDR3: TGCAGTGCCGAGTGGGGTTACGAAGCTTTCTTT.

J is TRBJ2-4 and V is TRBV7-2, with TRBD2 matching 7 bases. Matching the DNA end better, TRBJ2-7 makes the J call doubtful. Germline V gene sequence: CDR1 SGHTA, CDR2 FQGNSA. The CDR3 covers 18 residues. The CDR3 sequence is CASSLAGGPSLTAYEQYF. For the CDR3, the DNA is TGTGCCAGCAGCTTAGCGGGAGGGCCGAGCTTAACCGCCTACGAGCAGTACTTC.

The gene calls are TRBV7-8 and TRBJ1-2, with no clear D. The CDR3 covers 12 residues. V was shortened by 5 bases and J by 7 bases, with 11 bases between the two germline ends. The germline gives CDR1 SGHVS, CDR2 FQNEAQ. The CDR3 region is CASSLDILGYTF. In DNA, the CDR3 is TGTGCCAGCAGCCTCGATATCCTTGGCTACACCTTC.

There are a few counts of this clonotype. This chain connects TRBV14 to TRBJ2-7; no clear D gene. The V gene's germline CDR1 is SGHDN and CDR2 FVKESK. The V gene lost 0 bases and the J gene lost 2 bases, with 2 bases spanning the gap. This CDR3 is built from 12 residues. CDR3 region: CASSQEAYEQYF. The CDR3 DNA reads TGTGCCAGCAGCCAAGAGGCCTACGAGCAGTACTTC.

The CDR3 loop reads CASRLRTGPFFEQYF. DNA of the CDR3: TGTGCCAGCAGGCTCCGGACAGGCCCTTTTTTCGAGCAGTACTTC. The gene calls are TRBV6-2 or TRBV6-3 and TRBJ2-4; 7 positions agree with TRBD1. The tail of the sequence fits TRBJ2-7 better, so the J call may be wrong. The CDR3 is 15 amino acids. Germline CDR1 MNHEY, CDR2 SVGEGT.

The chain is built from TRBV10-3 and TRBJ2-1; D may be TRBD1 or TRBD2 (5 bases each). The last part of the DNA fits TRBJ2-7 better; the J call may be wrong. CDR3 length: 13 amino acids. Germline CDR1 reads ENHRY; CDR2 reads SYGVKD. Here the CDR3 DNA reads TGTGCCAACTCCAGGGACCGACTCGATGGGCAGTACTTC. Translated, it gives CANSRDRLDGQYF.

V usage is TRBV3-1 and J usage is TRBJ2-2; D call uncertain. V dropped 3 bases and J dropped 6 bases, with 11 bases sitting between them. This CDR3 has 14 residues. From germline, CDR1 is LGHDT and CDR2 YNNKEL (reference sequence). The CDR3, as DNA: TGTGCCAGCAGCCATGCCGCAGGCCCCGGGGAGCTGTTTTTT. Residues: CASSHAAGPGELFF.

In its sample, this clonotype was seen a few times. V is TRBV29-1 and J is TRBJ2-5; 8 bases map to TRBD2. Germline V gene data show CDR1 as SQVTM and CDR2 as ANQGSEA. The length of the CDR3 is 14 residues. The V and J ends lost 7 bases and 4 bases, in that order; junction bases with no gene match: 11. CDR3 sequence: CSAQSGGRGETQYF. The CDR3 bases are TGCAGCGCCCAGAGCGGGGGTCGAGGAGAGACCCAGTACTTC.